This TCR beta chain stems from a study of shared clonotypes between healthy human individuals. V gave up 5 bases and J gave up 4 bases, with 15 bases separating them. This CDR3 comprises 15 residues. The germline V gene has CDR1 MDHEN and CDR2 SYDVKM. The assay was immunoSEQ multiplex PCR, and TCRdb's table has in-frame clones only and misses some. The sample records a few million clones, approximately 93% being singletons. This TCR was sampled from a man between 18 and 29 years old in good health. Some clones in this sample may be carry-over from other donors' samples. The sample taken for sequencing was naive CD4+ T cells from PBMCs. Documented subset: CD45RA+ positively selected. The V call is TRBV28, the J call TRBJ1-3; no firm D call. This CDR3 reads CASSPPQLRGNTIYF. CDR3 nucleotide sequence: TGTGCCAGCAGTCCCCCCCAGCTGAGGGGAAACACCATATATTTT.